The 31 T cell receptor beta chains below were found in one sample sequenced in a study of blood T cell repertoires in COVID-19. Some clones are missing from TCRdb's copy, which holds only in-frame ones; the method was immunoSEQ multiplex PCR. The data contain about 230,000 clones, 83% of them singletons. The sequenced sample was peripheral blood. These receptors were taken from a woman aged 45-59 years with acute or convalescent COVID-19.

The chain recombines TRBV19 with TRBJ2-1; possibly TRBD2 for D (5 bases). Germline V gives CDR1 LNHDA, CDR2 SQIVND (reference sequence). The V end lost 0 bases, the J end lost 0 bases, and 9 bases lay between the germline ends. This CDR3 spans 16 amino acids. This CDR3 is CASSIESGSSYNEQFF. In DNA form, the CDR3 reads TGTGCCAGTAGTATAGAGAGCGGCAGCTCCTACAATGAGCAGTTCTTC.

The chain recombines TRBV5-1 with TRBJ2-7, with 7 bases that match TRBD1. V shed 0 bases, J shed 0 bases, and the junction held 3 bases outside the gene matches. From germline, CDR1 is SGHRS and CDR2 YFSETQ. This CDR3 is built from 15 residues. Here the CDR3 reads CASSLDAGGSYEQYF. The CDR3 coding sequence is TGCGCCAGCAGCTTGGATGCAGGGGGCTCCTACGAGCAGTACTTC. Full variable domain (remainder filled in from reference TRBV5-1 and TRBJ2-7): KAGVTQTPRYLIKTRGQQVTLSCSPISGHRSVSWYQQTPGQGLQFLFEYFSETQRNKGNFPGRFSGRQFSNSRSEMNVSTLELGDSALYLCASSLDAGGSYEQYFGPGTRLTVT.

The sample holds a few counts of this clone. The V call is TRBV5-4, the J call TRBJ2-1; D is undetermined. The germline CDR1 and CDR2 sequences are SGHNT and YYREEE (reference sequence). The V end lost 0 bases, the J end lost 2 bases, and 9 bases lay between the germline ends. This CDR3 spans 15 amino acids. CDR3 in DNA: TGTGCCAGCAGCTTGGGGGCTGCCGCCTACAATGAGCAGTTCTTC. Protein product: CASSLGAAAYNEQFF.

The chain uses TRBV28 and TRBJ1-3; TRBD1 might be the D (5 bases). V was cut by 8 bases and J by 0 bases, with 14 bases left in between. This CDR3 is built from 15 residues. Per the germline V gene, CDR1 is MDHEN and CDR2 is SYDVKM. The CDR3 region is CASAGLYRSGNTIYF. The CDR3 DNA follows: TGTGCCAGCGCGGGACTCTACCGCTCTGGAAACACCATATATTTT.

The chain recombines TRBV2 with TRBJ1-2; D remains unclear. This CDR3 has 14 amino acids. The V gene's germline CDR1 is SNHLY and CDR2 FYNNEI. Trimming left V 6 bases short and J 2 bases short, with 13 bases between. CDR3 nucleotides: TGTGCCAGCAGGCCAGGCTCCGGAAACTATGGCTACACCTTC. This sequence encodes CASRPGSGNYGYTF.

The rearrangement uses TRBV11-2 and TRBJ2-5; D possibly corresponds to TRBD2 (5 bases). V lost 5 bases, J lost 5 bases, and 12 bases lay in between. The CDR3 consists of 13 residues. Germline V gene lookup returns CDR1 SGHAT and CDR2 FQNNGV. CDR3 in DNA: TGTGCCAGCAGCCTGAGATGGGAGGAGACCCAGTACTTC. Translating it yields CASSLRWEETQYF.

The V gene is TRBV14, the J gene TRBJ2-5, with TRBD1 matching 7 bases. Germline CDR1 and CDR2: SGHDN and FVKESK. The CDR3 loop spans 15 amino acids. J was trimmed by 4 bases and V by 4 bases; bases with no gene match: 9. The chain's CDR3 is CASSRTTGRRETQYF. The CDR3, as DNA: TGTGCCAGCAGCCGCACGACAGGGAGACGAGAGACCCAGTACTTC.

The chain combines TRBV28 with TRBJ2-2; D is possibly TRBD2 (6 bases). V was pared by 7 bases and J by 0 bases, with 15 bases between. The CDR3 extends over 16 amino acids. CDR1 is MDHEN and CDR2 is SYDVKM in the germline V gene. In DNA, the CDR3 is TGTGCCAGCACCCAAGGCGGGGCGCCGAACACCGGGGAGCTGTTTTTT. It translates to CASTQGGAPNTGELFF.

This chain uses TRBV6-4 with TRBJ2-3, with 7 bases lining up with TRBD2. Unmatched junction bases numbered 3, after V lost 6 bases and J lost 0 bases. The CDR3 is 14 residues long. Germline CDR1 reads MRHNA; CDR2 reads SNTAGT. DNA of the CDR3: TGTGCCAGCAGACCACTAGCGAGCACAGATACGCAGTATTTT. Translated, it gives CASRPLASTDTQYF.

This chain uses TRBV2 with TRBJ1-5, with 12 bases identical to TRBD1. Per the germline V gene, CDR1 is SNHLY and CDR2 is FYNNEI. The CDR3 extends over 15 amino acids. The V segment lost 4 bases and the J segment 6 bases; nucleotides outside the gene matches: 4. CDR3 DNA: TGTGCCAGCAGTGGAACGGGACAGGGGGCTCAGCCCCAGCATTTT. Translation: CASSGTGQGAQPQHF.

The chain links TRBV11-2 to TRBJ2-1; TRBD1 matches at 8 bases. This CDR3 is built from 16 residues. Germline V gene lookup returns CDR1 SGHAT and CDR2 FQNNGV. J lost 10 bases, V lost 5 bases, and 16 bases had no gene match. In DNA form, the CDR3 reads TGTGCCAGCAGCCCCGTCCGGACAGGGTTAGTAGGCGAGCAGTTCTTC. Its protein is CASSPVRTGLVGEQFF.

The chain couples TRBV28 to TRBJ1-2, with D maybe TRBD1 (6 bases). The CDR3 spans 16 residues. With 6 bases removed from V and 0 bases from J, the gap between germline ends came to 17 bases. Germline CDR1 and CDR2: MDHEN and SYDVKM. CDR3 region: CASRESGDIANYGYTF. The CDR3 region has the DNA TGTGCCAGCAGAGAGTCCGGGGACATCGCTAACTATGGCTACACCTTC.

The chain has TRBV4-2 and TRBJ1-2, with 7 nucleotides matching TRBD1. The CDR3 consists of 15 residues. From germline, CDR1 is LGHNA and CDR2 YNFKEQ. V shed 0 bases, J shed 8 bases, and the junction held 9 bases outside the gene matches. The CDR3 bases are TGTGCCAGCAGCCAAGACCACCGGACAGGTCAGGGCTACACCTTC. Its translation is CASSQDHRTGQGYTF.

The chain employs TRBV5-1 and TRBJ1-2, with 8 bases matching TRBD1. Germline CDR1 reads SGHRS; CDR2 reads YFSETQ. Germline trimming cut 2 bases from V and 7 bases from J; bases unmatched to any gene: 10. CDR3 length equals 15 residues. CDR3 amino acids: CASSLAQTGAGGYTF. DNA for the CDR3: TGCGCCAGCAGCTTAGCCCAGACAGGGGCAGGTGGCTACACCTTC.

The chain couples TRBV5-4 to TRBJ1-1; 12 positions match TRBD1. The V gene end was trimmed by 4 bases and the J gene end by 10 bases; junction bases not matched to a gene: 14. CDR1 and CDR2 (germline): SGHNT, YYREEE (reference sequence). CDR3 size: 16 residues. The CDR3 DNA sequence: TGTGCCAGCAGCCCCACTGCCTCCGGGACAGGGGGCAGAGCTTTCTTT. Its protein is CASSPTASGTGGRAFF.

The chain uses TRBV10-3 and TRBJ2-3; the D gene is possibly TRBD2 (6 bases). The CDR3 totals 13 residues. Looked up from germline, CDR1 is ENHRY and CDR2 is SYGVKD. V dropped 11 bases and J dropped 0 bases, with 12 bases sitting between them. The CDR3 region has the DNA TGTGCCGTCGGAGGGTCTAGCACAGATACGCAGTATTTT. Residues: CAVGGSSTDTQYF.

The rearrangement uses TRBV21-1 and TRBJ2-5; the D call in the table, TRBD1, was not verified against the DNA. TRBV21-1 counts as a pseudogene. This CDR3 has 14 residues. In nucleotides, the CDR3 is TGTGCCAGCGTACCGTACGACAGACAAGAGACCCAGTACTTC. The encoded protein is CASVPYDRQETQYF.

The chain employs TRBV7-9 and TRBJ1-1; tentatively, D is TRBD1 (5 bases). Germline assignment: CDR1 SEHNR and CDR2 FQNEAQ (reference sequence). The CDR3 covers 14 residues. Deletions cut 4 bases from V and 2 bases from J, with 11 bases between. CDR3 DNA: TGTGCCAGCAGCTATGGTCAGGGCAACACTGAAGCTTTCTTT. As protein: CASSYGQGNTEAFF. The whole variable domain, filled in from reference TRBV7-9 and TRBJ1-1, reads DTGVSQNPRHKITKRGQNVTFRCDPISEHNRLYWYRQTLGQGPEFLTYFQNEAQLEKSRLLSDRFSAERPKGSFSTLEIQRTEQGDSAMYLCASSYGQGNTEAFFGQGTRLTVV.

A few counts support this clone. This chain uses TRBV30 with TRBJ1-5; 9 positions agree with TRBD1. Unmatched junction bases numbered 10, after V lost 1 base and J lost 6 bases. Germline V gene sequence: CDR1 GTSNPN, CDR2 SVGIG (reference sequence). The CDR3 is 16 amino acids. CDR3 residues: CAWSEPGQGRFQPQHF. The CDR3 nucleotides are TGTGCCTGGAGTGAACCGGGACAGGGTCGTTTTCAGCCCCAGCATTTT.

The chain couples TRBV7-2 to TRBJ1-5, with D maybe TRBD1 (6 bases). There are 15 residues in the CDR3. V was cut by 2 bases and J by 6 bases, with 14 bases left in between. Germline values: CDR1 SGHTA, CDR2 FQGNSA. The CDR3 DNA reads TGTGCCAGCAGCTTACACAACCAGGGGTTTCAGCCCCAGCATTTT. Residues: CASSLHNQGFQPQHF. Full variable domain (missing parts from reference TRBV7-2 and TRBJ1-5): GAGVSQSPSNKVTEKGKDVELRCDPISGHTALYWYRQSLGQGLEFLIYFQGNSAPDKSGLPSDRFSAERTGGSVSTLTIQRTQQEDSAVYLCASSLHNQGFQPQHFGDGTRLSIL.

The chain employs TRBV9 and TRBJ2-1; D possibly corresponds to TRBD1 (5 bases). Germline loops: CDR1 SGDLS, CDR2 YYNGEE. Trimming left V 3 bases short and J 2 bases short, with 6 bases between. CDR3 size: 13 residues. Here the CDR3 reads CASSAGTYNEQFF. The CDR3 DNA follows: TGTGCCAGCAGCGCAGGGACCTACAATGAGCAGTTCTTC.

The CDR3 loop reads CASSLGLAGGSDTQYF. The CDR3 DNA reads as TGTGCCAGCAGCTTAGGGCTAGCGGGGGGCTCCGATACGCAGTATTTT. This chain uses TRBV7-7 with TRBJ2-3; 11 bases agree with TRBD2. The CDR3 runs to 16 residues. From germline, CDR1 is SSHAT and CDR2 FNYEAQ (reference sequence). The junction had 6 bases not matched to a gene; V was cut back by 1 base and J by 6 bases. Full variable domain (remainder filled in from reference TRBV7-7 and TRBJ2-3): GAGVSQSPRYKVTKRGQDVTLRCDPISSHATLYWYQQALGQGPEFLTYFNYEAQPDKSGLPSDRFSAERPEGSISTLTIQRTEQRDSAMYRCASSLGLAGGSDTQYFGPGTRLTVL.

The V and J genes are TRBV6-4 and TRBJ2-3; D perhaps matches TRBD1 (6 bases). V lost 5 bases and J 2 bases, leaving 11 bases between the germline ends. The CDR3 has 14 amino acids. Germline lookup yields CDR1 MRHNA and CDR2 SNTAGT. CDR3 sequence: CASSRDTLTDTQYF. The CDR3, as DNA: TGTGCCAGCAGTCGGGACACCCTCACAGATACGCAGTATTTT.

This chain uses TRBV10-3 with TRBJ2-7; TRBD1 agrees at 7 bases. Germline V gene sequence: CDR1 ENHRY, CDR2 SYGVKD. Trimming removed 10 bases from V and 2 bases from J; junction bases left unmatched: 8. The CDR3 contains 13 residues. In nucleotides, the CDR3 is TGTGCCACTGGGCCGGGGACAGCCTACGAGCAGTACTTC. Protein: CATGPGTAYEQYF.

The chain couples TRBV29-1 to TRBJ1-1; possible D gene TRBD1, 6 bases. Germline lookup yields CDR1 SQVTM and CDR2 ANQGSEA. This CDR3 region has 12 residues. Trimming cost V 5 bases and J 1 base, with 8 bases left between them. The CDR3 protein is CSVRGGNTEAFF. The DNA of the CDR3 is TGCAGCGTTAGAGGGGGGAACACTGAAGCTTTCTTT. Complete variable domain (other parts from reference TRBV29-1 and TRBJ1-1): SAVISQKPSRDICQRGTSLTIQCQVDSQVTMMFWYRQQPGQSLTLIATANQGSEATYESGFVIDKFPISRPNLTFSTLTVSNMSPEDSSIYLCSVRGGNTEAFFGQGTRLTVV.

This clone was detected only once. The rearrangement links TRBV4-3 to TRBJ2-5; D call uncertain. The CDR3 has 16 amino acids. With 5 bases removed from V and 2 bases from J, the gap between germline ends came to 18 bases. Germline CDR1 LGHNA, CDR2 YSLEER. The chain's CDR3 is CASSSRGPKPQETQYF. In nucleotides, the CDR3 is TGCGCCAGCAGCTCCCGCGGCCCCAAGCCGCAAGAGACCCAGTACTTC.

The chain couples TRBV27 to TRBJ2-7; TRBD1 matches 9 bases. CDR1 and CDR2 (germline): MNHEY, SMNVEV (reference sequence). CDR3 length equals 15 residues. The V and J ends lost 6 bases and 4 bases, in that order; junction bases with no gene match: 10. The CDR3 here is CASSRPGQGFYEQYF. The CDR3, as DNA: TGTGCCAGCAGCCGGCCGGGACAGGGATTTTACGAGCAGTACTTC.

The CDR3 sequence: CASSIAQPGTGGEKLFF. In nucleotides, the CDR3 is TGTGCCAGTAGTATAGCACAACCCGGGACAGGGGGCGAAAAACTGTTTTTT. The chain links TRBV19 to TRBJ1-4; 12 positions match TRBD1. There are 17 residues in the CDR3. Germline CDR1 is LNHDA and CDR2 is SQIVND (reference sequence). Unmatched junction bases numbered 8, after V lost 1 base and J lost 8 bases.

The table lists this clone with a count of one. The gene calls are TRBV2 and TRBJ2-2, with 7 bases that match TRBD2. V trimming: 8 bases; J trimming: 5 bases; junction bases outside the gene matches: 5. In germline, CDR1 is SNHLY, CDR2 FYNNEI. CDR3 length: 13 residues. The CDR3 protein is CASQGGSTGELFF. CDR3 sequence (DNA): TGTGCCAGCCAGGGCGGGAGTACCGGGGAGCTGTTTTTT.

The CDR3 nucleotides are TGTGCCAGCAGCTTACAGGCCACCTCCTATGGCTACACCTTC. It is translated as CASSLQATSYGYTF. The V call is TRBV7-2, the J call TRBJ1-2; D unresolved. This CDR3 comprises 14 residues. The germline V gene encodes CDR1 SGHTA and CDR2 FQGNSA. V shed 2 bases and J shed 4 bases, with 11 bases lying between them.

The CDR3 spells CATSRGLAGGPGNEQFF. The DNA for the CDR3 is TGTGCCACCAGCAGAGGCTTAGCGGGAGGGCCTGGGAATGAGCAGTTCTTC. The J gene is TRBJ2-1, the V gene TRBV15, with 11 bases that match TRBD2. Germline-derived CDR1 and CDR2 are LNHNV and YYDKDF (reference sequence). This CDR3 spans 17 amino acids. Trimming removed 1 base from V and 7 bases from J; junction bases left unmatched: 9.